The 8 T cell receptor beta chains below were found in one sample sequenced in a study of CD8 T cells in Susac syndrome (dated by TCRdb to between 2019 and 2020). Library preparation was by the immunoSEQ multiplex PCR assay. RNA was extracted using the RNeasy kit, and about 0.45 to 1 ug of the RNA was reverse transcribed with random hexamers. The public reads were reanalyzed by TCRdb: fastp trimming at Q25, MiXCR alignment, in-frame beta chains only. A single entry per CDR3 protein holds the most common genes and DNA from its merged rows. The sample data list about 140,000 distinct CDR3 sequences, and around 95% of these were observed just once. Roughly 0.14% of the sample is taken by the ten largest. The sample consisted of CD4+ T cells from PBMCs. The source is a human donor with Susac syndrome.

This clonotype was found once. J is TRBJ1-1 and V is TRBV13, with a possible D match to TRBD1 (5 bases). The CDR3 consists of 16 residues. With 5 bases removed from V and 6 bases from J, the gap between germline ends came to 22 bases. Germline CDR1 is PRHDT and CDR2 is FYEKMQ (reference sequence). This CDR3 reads CASSEARMEGRAEAFF. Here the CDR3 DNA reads TGTGCCAGCAGCGAGGCCCGGATGGAGGGGCGAGCTGAAGCTTTCTTT.

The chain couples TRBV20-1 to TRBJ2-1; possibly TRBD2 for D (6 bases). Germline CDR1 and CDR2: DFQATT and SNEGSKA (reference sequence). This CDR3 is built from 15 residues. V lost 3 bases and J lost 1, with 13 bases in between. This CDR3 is CSASFGGASYNEQFF. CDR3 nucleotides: TGCAGTGCTAGCTTTGGCGGGGCGTCCTACAATGAGCAGTTCTTC.

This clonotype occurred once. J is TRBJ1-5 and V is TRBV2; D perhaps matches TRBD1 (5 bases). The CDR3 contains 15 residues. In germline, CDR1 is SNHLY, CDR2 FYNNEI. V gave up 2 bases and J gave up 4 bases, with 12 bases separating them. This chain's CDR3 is CASSEWGRGNQPQHF. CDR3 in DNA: TGTGCCAGCAGTGAATGGGGGAGGGGTAATCAGCCCCAGCATTTT.

CDR3 residues: CSAGQGRAGELFF. The CDR3, as DNA: TGCAGCGCCGGACAGGGGAGGGCCGGGGAGCTGTTTTTT. This chain joins TRBV29-1 and TRBJ2-2; 9 positions match TRBD1. The germline gives CDR1 SQVTM, CDR2 ANQGSEA. The CDR3 extends over 13 amino acids. The J segment lost 6 bases and the V segment lost 7 bases, leaving 6 bases of the junction unmatched.

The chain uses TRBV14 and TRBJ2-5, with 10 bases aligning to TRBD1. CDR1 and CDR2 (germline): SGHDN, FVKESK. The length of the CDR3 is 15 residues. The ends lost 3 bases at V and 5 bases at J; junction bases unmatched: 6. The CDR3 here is CASSQPGQGSETQYF. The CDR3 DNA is TGTGCCAGCAGCCAGCCGGGACAGGGGTCGGAGACCCAGTACTTC.

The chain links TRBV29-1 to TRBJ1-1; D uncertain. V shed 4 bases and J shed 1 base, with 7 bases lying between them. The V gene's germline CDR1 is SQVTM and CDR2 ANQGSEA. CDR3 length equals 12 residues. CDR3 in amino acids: CSVGSPNTEAFF. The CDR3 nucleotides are TGCAGCGTTGGGTCGCCGAACACTGAAGCTTTCTTT.

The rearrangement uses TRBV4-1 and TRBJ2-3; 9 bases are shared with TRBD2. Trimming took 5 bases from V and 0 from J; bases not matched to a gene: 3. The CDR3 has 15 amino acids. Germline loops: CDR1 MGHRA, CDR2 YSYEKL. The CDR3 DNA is TGCGCCAGCAGCTCGCGGGGGGGAAGCACAGATACGCAGTATTTT. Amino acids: CASSSRGGSTDTQYF.

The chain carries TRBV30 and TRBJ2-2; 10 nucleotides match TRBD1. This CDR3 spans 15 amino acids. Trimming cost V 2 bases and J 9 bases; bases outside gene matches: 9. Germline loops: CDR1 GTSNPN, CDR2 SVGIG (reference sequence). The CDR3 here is CAWSPTGTGDRELFF. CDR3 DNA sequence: TGTGCCTGGAGTCCAACCGGGACAGGGGACCGGGAGCTGTTTTTT.